The T cell receptor (beta chain) described here comes from a study of blood T cell repertoires in COVID-19. Overall study: The origin of the acute and convalescent COVID-19 samples was the United States, Italy and Spain. T cells, B-cell-depleted T cells, or PBMCs supplied cDNA or gDNA.

The CDR3 contains 12 residues. Deletions cut 5 bases from V and 5 bases from J, with 7 bases between. How the authors handled the data: Reference gene primers were amplified, and this amplification served to estimate nucleated cell counts. The method was immunoSEQ multiplex PCR; TCRdb's version includes in-frame clones alone and lacks a portion of them. That table furnishes V, J and clone size, whereas the DNA furnished D and trimming. The profile covers approximately 190,000 clones, with approximately 79% appearing a single time and about an eighth taken by the ten largest. This chain joins TRBV12-3 or TRBV12-4 and TRBJ1-5; D is unclear. This clonotype was obtained from a young man with active or convalescent COVID-19. Specimen: peripheral blood. The CDR3 DNA sequence: TGTGCCAGCAGTCCATCGGATCAGCCCCAGCATTTT. Its protein product is CASSPSDQPQHF.